Listed here is a single T cell receptor beta chain. Some clones are missing from TCRdb's copy, which holds only in-frame ones; the method was immunoSEQ multiplex PCR. Here the sample spans 300,000 to 450,000 clones, about 87% being singletons. This record comes from a study of blood T cell repertoires in COVID-19. The germline CDR1 and CDR2 sequences are GTSNPN and SVGIG (reference sequence). The CDR3 consists of 15 residues. After removal of 3 bases from V and 5 bases from J, the junction contained 7 bases not matched to a gene. This rearrangement joins TRBV30 to TRBJ2-3; 11 bases fit TRBD2. Sequenced material: peripheral blood. The sequence derives from a woman younger than 45 with COVID-19, enrolled during active disease. CDR3 DNA sequence: TGTGCCTGGAGGGCTAGCGGGAGGCAGAGAGATACGCAGTATTTT. Translation: CAWRASGRQRDTQYF. The full variable domain, with the rest looked up from reference TRBV30 and TRBJ2-3, is SQTIHQWPATLVQPVGSPLSLECTVEGTSNPNLYWYRQAAGRGLQLLFYSVGIGQISSEVPQNLSASRPQDRQFILSSKKLLLSDSGFYLCAWRASGRQRDTQYFGPGTRLTVL.